One and the same sample provided the 5 T cell receptor beta chains below, sequenced in a study of cytomegalovirus exposure and HLA in healthy donors. PCR employed 60 Vbeta and 13 Jbeta primers. The table came from immunoSEQ multiplex PCR; TCRdb's copy has only in-frame clones and leaves some out. Here the sample spans roughly 100,000 clones, approximately 83% being singletons. The sample taken for sequencing was PBMCs. The receptors originated from a man aged 18 to 35 in good health and CMV-seronegative.

In this sample, this clone turned up many times. The J gene is TRBJ1-3, the V gene TRBV10-3, with 8 positions matching TRBD1. The trim removed 10 bases at V and 0 bases at J, leaving 8 bases unmatched. The germline gives CDR1 ENHRY, CDR2 SYGVKD. The CDR3 has 15 amino acids. The CDR3 coding sequence is TGTGCCACCGGAGGACAGGGTTCCTCTGGAAACACCATATATTTT. Translation: CATGGQGSSGNTIYF.

This chain joins TRBV13 and TRBJ2-1; TRBD2 aligns across 12 bases. Losses at the gene ends were 5 bases for V and 8 bases for J; bases not matched to a gene: 4. The CDR3 contains 14 residues. Germline V gene sequence: CDR1 PRHDT, CDR2 FYEKMQ (reference sequence). CDR3 bases: TGTGCCAGCAGCCCCGGGACTAGCGGGCATGAGCAGTTCTTC. It codes for CASSPGTSGHEQFF. The complete variable domain, with remaining parts taken from reference TRBV13 and TRBJ2-1, reads AAGVIQSPRHLIKEKRETATLKCYPIPRHDTVYWYQQGPGQDPQFLISFYEKMQSDKGSIPDRFSAQQFSDYHSELNMSSLELGDSALYFCASSPGTSGHEQFFGPGTRLTVL.

The chain has TRBV7-8 and TRBJ2-3, with 10 bases lining up with TRBD1. The V and J ends lost 5 bases and 8 bases, in that order; junction bases with no gene match: 7. Germline V gene lookup returns CDR1 SGHVS and CDR2 FQNEAQ. The CDR3 totals 14 residues. The CDR3 DNA sequence: TGTGCCAGCAGCCCCCGGACAGGGGGGGGTACGCAGTATTTT. This encodes CASSPRTGGGTQYF.

This clone was detected once. Here the CDR3 DNA reads TGTGCCAGCAGCTCGACAGCCTACGAGCAGTACTTC. This sequence encodes CASSSTAYEQYF. The rearrangement uses TRBV28 and TRBJ2-7; the D gene is possibly TRBD1 (5 bases). Trimming left V 6 bases short and J 2 bases short, with 8 bases between. Germline V CDR1 and CDR2: MDHEN, SYDVKM. The CDR3 is 12 residues long.

The chain couples TRBV30 to TRBJ1-1; 9 nucleotides line up with TRBD1. Trimming cost V 0 bases and J 2 bases; bases outside gene matches: 10. Germline CDR1 reads GTSNPN; CDR2 reads SVGIG (reference sequence). This CDR3 comprises 17 residues. CDR3: CAWSVFGTGLLNTEAFF. The CDR3 DNA sequence: TGTGCCTGGAGTGTGTTCGGGACAGGGTTATTAAACACTGAAGCTTTCTTT.